The 2 T cell receptor beta chains presented below share a single source sample, sequenced in a study of T cells in Graves' hyperthyroidism and ophthalmopathy. The investigators amplified TCR beta CDR3 regions from RNA transcripts. A set of HTBI primers served as the primers for a first-round RT-PCR of the TCR CDR3. Using its own MiXCR run on the multiplex PCR reads, TCRdb lists one record per CDR3 protein. The sample contains 640,000 or so distinct CDR3 sequences, over 12% of which appear only once. Sample: blood. The receptors were sampled from a woman aged 18-35 years with Graves' ophthalmopathy.

This clonotype was observed at least ten times. The chain joins TRBV11-3 to TRBJ2-1; D is possibly TRBD2 (5 bases). CDR1 and CDR2 (germline): SGHNT, YENEEA. There are 13 residues in the CDR3. The V and J ends lost 5 bases and 6 bases respectively, with 11 bases between them. This CDR3 reads CASSPPSSNEQFF. CDR3 bases: TGTGCCAGCAGCCCCCCTAGCAGCAATGAGCAGTTCTTC. Together with reference TRBV11-3 and TRBJ2-1, the CDR3 gives the full variable domain: EAGVVQSPRYKIIEKKQPVAFWCNPISGHNTLYWYLQNLGQGPELLIRYENEEAVDDSQLPKDRFSAERLKGVDSTLKIQPAELGDSAVYLCASSPPSSNEQFFGPGTRLTVL.

Many counts were recorded for this clonotype. V usage is TRBV20-1 and J usage is TRBJ2-7; the D gene is possibly TRBD1 (6 bases). The CDR3 length is 15 residues. The V end was cut by 4 bases, the J end by 6 bases, with 22 bases between. The germline V gene encodes CDR1 DFQATT and CDR2 SNEGSKA (reference sequence). The CDR3 sequence: CSAKVLRQDKGEQYF. The CDR3 DNA follows: TGCAGTGCTAAGGTGCTCCGACAGGATAAGGGCGAGCAGTACTTC.